This record concerns one T cell receptor beta chain sequence. CDR3 size: 12 residues. With 7 bases removed from V and 2 bases from J, the gap between germline ends came to 11 bases. Looked up from germline, CDR1 is SQVTM and CDR2 is ANQGSEA. The method was immunoSEQ multiplex PCR; TCRdb's version includes in-frame clones alone and lacks a portion of them. The sample lists approximately 320,000 clones, 87% seen once, with under 20% in the top ten. The data were taken from a study of shared clonotypes between healthy human individuals. The chain recombines TRBV29-1 with TRBJ1-1; D gene ambiguous. Sequencing used memory CD8+ T cells sorted from blood. The subset is: CD45RO+ cells pooled with CCR7-negative TemRA cells. The TCR was taken from a man aged 18 to 35 in good health. CDR3 amino acids: CSADPDNTEAFF. Here the CDR3 DNA reads TGCAGCGCCGACCCAGATAACACTGAAGCTTTCTTT.